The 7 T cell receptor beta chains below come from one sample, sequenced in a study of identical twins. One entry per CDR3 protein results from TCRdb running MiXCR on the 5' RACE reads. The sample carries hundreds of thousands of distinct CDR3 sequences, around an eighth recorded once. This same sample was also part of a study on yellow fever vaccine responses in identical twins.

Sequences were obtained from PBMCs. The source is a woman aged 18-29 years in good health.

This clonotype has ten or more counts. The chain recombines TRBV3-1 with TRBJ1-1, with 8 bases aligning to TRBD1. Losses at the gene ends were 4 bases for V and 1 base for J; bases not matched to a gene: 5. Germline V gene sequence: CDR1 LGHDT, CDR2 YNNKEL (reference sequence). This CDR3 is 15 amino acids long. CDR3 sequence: CASSLRQGWNTEAFF. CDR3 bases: TGTGCCAGCAGCCTACGACAGGGGTGGAACACTGAAGCTTTCTTT.

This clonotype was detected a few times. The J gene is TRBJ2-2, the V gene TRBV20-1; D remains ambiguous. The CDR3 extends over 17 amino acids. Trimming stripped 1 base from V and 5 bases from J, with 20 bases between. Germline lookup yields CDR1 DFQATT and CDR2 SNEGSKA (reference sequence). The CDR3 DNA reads TGCAGTGCTAGAGTCGAAACAACCCGAGTAGGGACCGGGGAGCTGTTTTTT. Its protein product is CSARVETTRVGTGELFF.

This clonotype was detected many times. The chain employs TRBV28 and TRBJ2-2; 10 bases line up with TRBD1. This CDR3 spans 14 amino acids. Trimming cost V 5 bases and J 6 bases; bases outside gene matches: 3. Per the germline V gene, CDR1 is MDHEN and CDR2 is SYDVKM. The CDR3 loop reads CASSETGGPGELFF. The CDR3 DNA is TGTGCCAGCAGTGAGACAGGGGGCCCCGGGGAGCTGTTTTTT.

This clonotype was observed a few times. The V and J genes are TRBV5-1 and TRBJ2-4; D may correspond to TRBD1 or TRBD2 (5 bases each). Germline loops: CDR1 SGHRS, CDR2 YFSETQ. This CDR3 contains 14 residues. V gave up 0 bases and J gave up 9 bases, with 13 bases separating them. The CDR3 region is CASSLDRGRGIQYF. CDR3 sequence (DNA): TGCGCCAGCAGCTTGGACCGGGGCCGGGGCATTCAGTACTTC.

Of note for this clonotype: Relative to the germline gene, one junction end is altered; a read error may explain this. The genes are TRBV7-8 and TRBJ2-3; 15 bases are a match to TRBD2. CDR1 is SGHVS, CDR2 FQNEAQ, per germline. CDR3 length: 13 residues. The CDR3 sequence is CASSPSGLAGGLF. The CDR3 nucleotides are TGTGCCAGCAGCCCATCGGGACTAGCGGGGGGACTTTTT.

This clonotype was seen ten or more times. CDR3 amino acids: CASSGDRGRTTDTQYF. For the CDR3, the DNA is TGTGCCAGCAGCGGAGACAGGGGCCGGACCACAGATACGCAGTATTTT. The chain employs TRBV11-2 and TRBJ2-3; 8 bases align to TRBD1. V gave up 5 bases and J gave up 2 bases; unmatched junction bases: 9. The CDR3 totals 16 residues. Germline V gives CDR1 SGHAT, CDR2 FQNNGV.

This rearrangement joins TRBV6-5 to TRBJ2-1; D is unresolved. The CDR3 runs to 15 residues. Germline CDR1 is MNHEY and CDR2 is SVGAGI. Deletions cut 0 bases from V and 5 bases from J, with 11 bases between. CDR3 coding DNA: TGTGCCAGCAGTTACTCAGAGAAACCCAACAATGAGCAGTTCTTC. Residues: CASSYSEKPNNEQFF.